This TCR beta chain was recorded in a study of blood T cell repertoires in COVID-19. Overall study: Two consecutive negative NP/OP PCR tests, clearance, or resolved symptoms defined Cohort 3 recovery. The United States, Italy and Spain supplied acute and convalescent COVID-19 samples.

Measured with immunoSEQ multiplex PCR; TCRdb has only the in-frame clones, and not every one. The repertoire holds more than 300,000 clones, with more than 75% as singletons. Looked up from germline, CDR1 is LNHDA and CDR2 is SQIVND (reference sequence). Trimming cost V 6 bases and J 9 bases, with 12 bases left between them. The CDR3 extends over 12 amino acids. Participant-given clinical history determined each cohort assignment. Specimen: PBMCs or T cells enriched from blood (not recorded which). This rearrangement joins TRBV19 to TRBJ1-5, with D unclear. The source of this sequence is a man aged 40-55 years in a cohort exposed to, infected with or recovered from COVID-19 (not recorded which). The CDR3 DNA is TGTGCCAGTAGCCTACTCGTTTCGCCCCAGCATTTT. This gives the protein CASSLLVSPQHF.